This T cell receptor (beta chain) comes out of a study of control samples from healthy donors and cancer patients. V dropped 7 bases and J dropped 3 bases, with 13 bases sitting between them. There are 13 residues in the CDR3. Germline V gives CDR1 SEHNR, CDR2 FQNEAQ (reference sequence). This table comes from immunoSEQ multiplex PCR, and its TCRdb copy is limited to in-frame clones, with some not included. The sample holds around 180,000 clones, about 86% seen once. The gene calls are TRBV7-9 and TRBJ2-7, with D uncertain. The clonotype comes from a woman younger than 45 in good health. The sequencing input was blood. The DNA for the CDR3 is TGTGCCAGCACCCAGTCTCAGAACTACGAGCAGTACTTC. This codes for CASTQSQNYEQYF.